Detailed here is one T cell receptor (beta chain). Seattle enrolled patients during active infection and tracked them longitudinally. The J segment lost 0 bases and the V segment lost 10 bases, leaving 2 bases of the junction unmatched. Germline values: CDR1 LNHDA, CDR2 SQIVND (reference sequence). This CDR3 region has 13 residues. The data were obtained in a study of blood T cell repertoires in COVID-19. About the study: Material from acute and convalescent COVID-19 was sourced from the United States, Italy and Spain. Nucleic acid was either cDNA or gDNA, and it came from T cells, B-cell-depleted T cells, or PBMCs.

In the original workflow: Quantification of nucleated cells was approximated via reference gene primer amplification. The repertoire was sequenced with immunoSEQ multiplex PCR; TCRdb's copy has only in-frame clones and lacks some. That table supplies the V and J calls and clone size; D and trimming were determined from the DNA. The sample lists under 250,000 clones, about nine tenths occurring once. Sequenced: peripheral blood. The clonotype was recovered from a man aged 50-59 years with COVID-19, enrolled during active disease. The J gene is TRBJ1-3, the V gene TRBV19, with 8 bases lining up with TRBD1. The CDR3 coding sequence is TGTGCCACTGACAGGGGCTCTGGAAACACCATATATTTT. It yields the protein CATDRGSGNTIYF.